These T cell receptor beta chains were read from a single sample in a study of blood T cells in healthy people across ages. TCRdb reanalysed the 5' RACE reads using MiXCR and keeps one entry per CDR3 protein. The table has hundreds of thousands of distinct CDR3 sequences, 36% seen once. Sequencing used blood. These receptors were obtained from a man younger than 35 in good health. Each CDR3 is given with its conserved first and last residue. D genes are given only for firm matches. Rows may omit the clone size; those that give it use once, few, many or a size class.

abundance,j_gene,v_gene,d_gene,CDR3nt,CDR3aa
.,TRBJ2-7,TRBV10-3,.,TGTGCCATCAGTGATCCTGTTTTGGTCGGGTACGAGCAGTACTTC,CAISDPVLVGYEQYF
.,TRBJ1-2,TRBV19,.,TGTGCCAGTACTACATACGAGGGGGACACCTCAAACTATGGCTACACCTTC,CASTTYEGDTSNYGYTF
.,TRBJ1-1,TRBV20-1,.,TGCAGTGCTAGAGCCCCCAGGGGCACTGAAGCTTTCTTT,CSARAPRGTEAFF
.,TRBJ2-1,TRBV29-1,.,TGCAGCGCCGAGGCCCGCGGGGTATACAATGAGCAGTTCTTC,CSAEARGVYNEQFF
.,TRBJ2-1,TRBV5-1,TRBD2,TGCGCCAGCAGCTTGGCTGGGACTAGCGGGTACAATGAGCAGTTCTTC,CASSLAGTSGYNEQFF
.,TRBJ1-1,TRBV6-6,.,TGTGCCAGCAGTAATCCTGGACGGATGAACACTGAAGTTTTCTTT,CASSNPGRMNTEVFF
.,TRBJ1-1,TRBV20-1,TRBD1,TGCAGTGCTCCAACGACAGGGCTCAACACTGAAGCTTTCTTT,CSAPTTGLNTEAFF
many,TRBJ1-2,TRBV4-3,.,TGCGCCAGCAGCCAAGATGGGGACACAATCAACTATGGCTACACCTTC,CASSQDGDTINYGYTF
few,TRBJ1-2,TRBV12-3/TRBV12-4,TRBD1,TGTGCCAGCAGAAATGGACAGGGGGCGGGTGGCTACACCTTC,CASRNGQGAGGYTF
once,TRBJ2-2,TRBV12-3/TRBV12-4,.,TGTGCCAGCAGTCGCAGGGGGGTGAACACCGGGGAGCTGTTTTTT,CASSRRGVNTGELFF